This T cell receptor (beta chain) was documented in a study of T cells in Graves' hyperthyroidism and ophthalmopathy. This CDR3 is built from 14 residues. The V gene's germline CDR1 is LNHDA and CDR2 SQIVND (reference sequence). The ends were cut back, 2 bases at V and 0 bases at J, with 7 bases in the middle. RNA transcripts served as the template for amplifying TCR beta CDR3 regions. Using the HTBI primer set, a first-round RT-PCR was run on the TCR CDR3. MiXCR, run by TCRdb on the multiplex PCR reads, gives a single entry per CDR3 protein. The sample lists 550,000 to 650,000 distinct CDR3 sequences; 11% to 15% were seen once. In its sample, this clonotype was seen many times.

The TCR comes from a woman aged 25 to 45 with Graves' hyperthyroidism that later progressed to Graves' ophthalmopathy. The sequencing input was blood. The chain combines TRBV19 with TRBJ1-1; the D is unclear. The CDR3 DNA sequence: TGTGCCAGTAGTATATCGGGTGTGAACACTGAAGCTTTCTTT. Encoded protein: CASSISGVNTEAFF.